This T cell receptor (beta chain) was sequenced in a study of blood T cells in healthy people across ages. Overall study results and limits: Both naive CD4+ cell counts and diversity were greater in long-lived donors than in aged donors. It was not possible, with unsorted PBMCs, to conclusively compare naive and antigen-experienced cells. TCR beta diversity tracked closely with naive T cell percentage.

For this clonotype: Its antigen is unknown.

Then a second PCR, running roughly 7 to 12 cycles, was carried out with a sample-barcoded 5' primer and a J-beta primer mix. Every cDNA molecule carried a tag from a template-switch adaptor bearing 12 random nucleotides. TCRdb re-analysed the 5' RACE reads in MiXCR, keeping a single row per CDR3 protein. The profile covers approximately 1,100,000 distinct CDR3 sequences, with 35% to 55% appearing a single time and under 20% taken by the ten largest. The material sequenced was blood. The sequence was obtained from a woman aged 55-70 years in good health.

The CDR3 nucleotides read TGTGCCAGCAGTGAAGCCAGCGGGAGGACAGATACGCAGTATTTT. It encodes CASSEASGRTDTQYF. V usage is TRBV25-1 and J usage is TRBJ2-3; 9 nucleotides line up with TRBD2. Germline lookup yields CDR1 MGHDK and CDR2 SYGVNS. The J segment lost 3 bases and the V segment lost 2 bases, leaving 3 bases of the junction unmatched. This CDR3 is built from 15 residues.